This TCR beta chain appears in the sequencing data of a study of control samples from healthy donors and cancer patients. The repertoire was sequenced with immunoSEQ multiplex PCR; TCRdb's copy has only in-frame clones and lacks some. The sample lists almost 90,000 clones, under 90% occurring once. This clonotype was sampled from a woman in her forties in good health. The sequencing sample was made of blood.

CDR3 sequence: CASGSGNRYHGGEAFF. The CDR3 nucleotides are TGTGCCAGCGGATCCGGTAACAGGTACCATGGGGGTGAAGCTTTCTTT. The V and J genes are TRBV2 and TRBJ1-1; tentatively, D is TRBD1 (5 bases). V was cut by 8 bases and J by 7 bases, with 26 bases left in between. This CDR3 region has 16 residues. Germline V gene lookup returns CDR1 SNHLY and CDR2 FYNNEI.